A single sample is the source of the 12 T cell receptor beta chains below, sequenced in a study of T cell responses to AZD1222 COVID-19 vaccine. Only in-frame clones appear in the TCRdb table, and some are missing; sequencing was by immunoSEQ multiplex PCR. The sample consists of over 150,000 clones, over 85% of them appearing once. Sequenced here: peripheral blood, sampled on day 0 of AZD1222 vaccination. The receptor set was obtained from an adult in good health.

The chain recombines TRBV28 with TRBJ1-2, with 7 bases aligning to TRBD1. V lost 6 bases and J lost 4; bases outside the gene matches: 5. This CDR3 region has 13 residues. Germline lookup yields CDR1 MDHEN and CDR2 SYDVKM. CDR3 bases: TGTGCCAGCAGGGACAGGAACCTCTATGGCTACACCTTC. Protein product: CASRDRNLYGYTF.

The V call is TRBV6-5, the J call TRBJ1-2, with D perhaps matching TRBD1 (5 bases). The V end was cut by 2 bases, the J end by 5 bases, with 9 bases between. CDR3 length: 13 residues. The germline V gene encodes CDR1 MNHEY and CDR2 SVGAGI. This chain's CDR3 is CASSYQGGYGYTF. The DNA of the CDR3 is TGTGCCAGCAGTTACCAGGGAGGGTATGGCTACACCTTC.

V gene TRBV6-5 combines with J gene TRBJ1-1; 7 nucleotides agree with TRBD1. Per germline, CDR1 MNHEY and CDR2 SVGAGI. The CDR3 is 16 amino acids. V gave up 0 bases and J gave up 0 bases; unmatched junction bases: 4. The CDR3 bases are TGTGCCAGCAGTTACTCGTCACAGGGGCTGAACACTGAAGCTTTCTTT. Residues: CASSYSSQGLNTEAFF.

CDR3 region: CASSLSPPGHGLGQYF. CDR3 coding DNA: TGTGCCAGCAGTTTATCTCCTCCCGGGCACGGACTAGGGCAGTACTTC. V usage is TRBV27 and J usage is TRBJ2-7, with 7 bases matching TRBD2. V lost 0 bases, J lost 9 bases, and 14 bases stayed unmatched. The CDR3 has 16 amino acids. In germline, CDR1 is MNHEY, CDR2 SMNVEV (reference sequence).

The chain combines TRBV10-3 with TRBJ2-3, with 9 positions matching TRBD1. Trimming removed 6 bases from V and 2 bases from J; junction bases left unmatched: 12. This CDR3 spans 17 amino acids. CDR1 and CDR2 (germline): ENHRY, SYGVKD. For the CDR3, the DNA is TGTGCCATCAGCGGCGTCGGACAGGGGATAATCACAGATACGCAGTATTTT. Translated: CAISGVGQGIITDTQYF.

This chain uses TRBV30 with TRBJ2-7; D might be TRBD2 (5 bases). The CDR3 covers 13 residues. Germline V gene lookup returns CDR1 GTSNPN and CDR2 SVGIG (reference sequence). Trimming took 3 bases from V and 2 from J, leaving 11 bases between them. Here the CDR3 DNA reads TGTGCCTGGAGCCGCCTCGGGGCCTACGAGCAGTACTTC. As protein: CAWSRLGAYEQYF.

V usage is TRBV12-5 and J usage is TRBJ2-6, with D perhaps TRBD1 (6 bases). Trimming removed 6 bases at V and 0 bases at J, with 9 bases between. CDR1 LGHNT and CDR2 FRNRAP come from the germline V gene. The CDR3 runs 15 residues. The DNA of the CDR3 is TGTGCTAGTGGCCGAGGGGGCTCTGGGGCCAACGTCCTGACTTTC. This gives the protein CASGRGGSGANVLTF.

The chain carries TRBV25-1 and TRBJ1-2; 7 bases agree with TRBD1. Trimming at V came to 1 base and at J to 4 bases, leaving 9 bases not matched to a gene. This CDR3 comprises 16 residues. CDR1 MGHDK and CDR2 SYGVNS come from the germline V gene. CDR3 amino acids: CASSEWGGQSGYGYTF. The CDR3 coding sequence is TGTGCCAGCAGTGAATGGGGGGGACAGTCCGGCTATGGCTACACCTTC.

The rearrangement uses TRBV3-1 (or the pseudogene TRBV3-2) and TRBJ2-1, with TRBD2 identical over 8 bases. The CDR3 loop spans 15 amino acids. Trimming took 4 bases from V and 8 from J; bases not matched to a gene: 10. From germline, CDR1 is LGHDT and CDR2 YNNKEL (reference sequence). CDR3 loop: CASSPEAQRGYEQFF. The CDR3 bases are TGTGCCAGCAGCCCCGAAGCGCAGCGGGGGTATGAGCAGTTCTTC.

The chain has TRBV11-3 and TRBJ2-2, with TRBD1 identical over 10 bases. CDR1 is SGHNT and CDR2 is YENEEA in the germline V gene. The CDR3 sequence is 16 residues long. Trimming removed 6 bases from V and 5 bases from J; junction bases left unmatched: 9. The CDR3 sequence: CASSLSGGQGTGELFF. The CDR3 DNA reads as TGTGCCAGCAGTCTAAGCGGGGGACAGGGGACCGGGGAGCTGTTTTTT.

As for this clone: One junction end does not reproduce the germline sequence, and a read error may be involved. The chain couples TRBV6-1 to TRBJ2-7; D is possibly TRBD1 or TRBD2 (6 bases each). Germline lookup yields CDR1 MNHNS and CDR2 SASEGT. The CDR3 is made up of 15 amino acids. CDR3 bases: TGTGCCAGCAGTGAATGGATCGCTGGGGGGCCGGACTTCCCATTC. Translated: CASSEWIAGGPDFPF.

J is TRBJ2-6 and V is TRBV5-4; possibly TRBD2 for D (6 bases). CDR1 and CDR2 from the germline V gene are SGHNT and YYREEE (reference sequence). This CDR3 has 13 residues. With 5 bases removed from V and 4 bases from J, the gap between germline ends came to 7 bases. CDR3 in amino acids: CASRREGANVLTF. The CDR3 nucleotides are TGTGCCAGCAGGCGGGAAGGGGCCAACGTCCTGACTTTC.